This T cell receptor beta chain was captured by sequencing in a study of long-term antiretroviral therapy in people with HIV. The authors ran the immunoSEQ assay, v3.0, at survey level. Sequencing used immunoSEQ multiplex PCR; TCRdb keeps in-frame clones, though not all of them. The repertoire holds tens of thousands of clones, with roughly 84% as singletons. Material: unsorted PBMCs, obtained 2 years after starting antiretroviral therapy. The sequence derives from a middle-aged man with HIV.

DNA for the CDR3: TGTGCCAGCAGCCCGGACAGTCACCACTATGGCTACACCTTC. Its protein product is CASSPDSHHYGYTF. The chain couples TRBV5-4 to TRBJ1-2; possible D gene TRBD1, 6 bases. V shed 4 bases and J shed 3 bases, with 13 bases lying between them. This CDR3 spans 14 amino acids. CDR1 SGHNT and CDR2 YYREEE come from the germline V gene (reference sequence).